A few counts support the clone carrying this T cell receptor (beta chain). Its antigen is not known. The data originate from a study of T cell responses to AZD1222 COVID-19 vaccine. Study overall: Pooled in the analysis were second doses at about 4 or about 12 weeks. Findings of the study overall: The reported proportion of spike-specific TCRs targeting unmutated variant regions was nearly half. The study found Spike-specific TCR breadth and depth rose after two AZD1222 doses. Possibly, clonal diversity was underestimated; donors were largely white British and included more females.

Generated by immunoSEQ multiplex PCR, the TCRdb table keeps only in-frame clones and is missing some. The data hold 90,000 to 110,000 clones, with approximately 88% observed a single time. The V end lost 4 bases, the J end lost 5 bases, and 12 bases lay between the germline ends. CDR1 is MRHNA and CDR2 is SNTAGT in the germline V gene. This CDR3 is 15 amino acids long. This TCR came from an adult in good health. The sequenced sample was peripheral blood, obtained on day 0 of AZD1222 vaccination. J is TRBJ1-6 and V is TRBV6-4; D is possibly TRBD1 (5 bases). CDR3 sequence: CASSVSGTNNSPLHF. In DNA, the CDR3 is TGTGCCAGCAGTGTATCCGGGACGAATAATTCACCCCTCCACTTT.